The rows below give T cell receptor beta chains drawn from one sample of a study of blood T cell repertoires in COVID-19. Data came from immunoSEQ multiplex PCR; TCRdb stores just in-frame clones and leaves some out. This sample has 85,000 to 100,000 clones; over 70% occur once, and the top ten carry 8% to 9%. Specimen: peripheral blood. The receptors derive from a man aged 45-65 years who had recovered from COVID-19. Both conserved end residues are part of each CDR3. D genes are given only for firm matches. Clone size is given for some rows only: seen once, a few or many times, or a class if the clone is expanded.

d_call	v_call	clone_size	j_call	cdr3_nt	cdr3_aa
TRBD2	TRBV18	NA	TRBJ2-7	TGTGCCAGCTCCCCAGGACTAGCGGCAAACTCCTACGAGCAGTACTTC	CASSPGLAANSYEQYF
NA	TRBV5-1	NA	TRBJ1-5	TGCGCCAGCAGCTTGGGTGCGGGCAATCAGCCCCAGCATTTT	CASSLGAGNQPQHF
NA	TRBV1	NA	TRBJ2-4	TGCACCAGCAGCCGCCTAGCGGGAGGGCTAGCCAAAAACATTCAGTACTTC	CTSSRLAGGLAKNIQYF
NA	TRBV28	NA	TRBJ2-7	TGTGCCAGCAGTTTTTGGCAGGGAGGGGGCGAGCAGTACTTC	CASSFWQGGGEQYF
NA	TRBV12-3/TRBV12-4	once	TRBJ1-4	TGTGCCAGCAGTTTGACACAGGGTACACTGTTTTTT	CASSLTQGTLFF
NA	TRBV11-3	few	TRBJ1-1	TGTGCCAGCAGCGCCTCGAGGAACACTGAAGCTTTCTTT	CASSASRNTEAFF
TRBD2	TRBV18	NA	TRBJ2-7	TGTGCCAGCTCACCACAGTCTAGCGGGGGGGCCGGCGAGCAGTACTTC	CASSPQSSGGAGEQYF
TRBD1	TRBV7-2	NA	TRBJ2-3	TGTGCCAGCAGCCAGGACAGGGTTAAAGATACGCAGTATTTT	CASSQDRVKDTQYF
TRBD1	TRBV30	NA	TRBJ1-1	TGTGCCTGGAATCCAGGGGGCTTGGGCACTGAAGCTTTCTTT	CAWNPGGLGTEAFF
NA	TRBV10-2	NA	TRBJ1-1	TGCGCCAGCAGTGAGTCGAGAAAACAGGGCGAAGCTTTCTTT	CASSESRKQGEAFF
TRBD1	TRBV2	once	TRBJ1-5	TGTGCCAGCAGTGGGGACAGGGGAATTGTAAATCAGCCCCAGCATTTT	CASSGDRGIVNQPQHF
NA	TRBV30	NA	TRBJ2-3	TGTGCCTGGAGTGTTGGTTGGGCCGATACGCAGTATTTT	CAWSVGWADTQYF
NA	TRBV6-2/TRBV6-3	NA	TRBJ2-7	TGTGCCAGCAGTTACTCCCCGCCCAGGGATATCTACGAGCAGTACTTC	CASSYSPPRDIYEQYF
NA	TRBV7-9	NA	TRBJ2-7	TGTGCCAGCAGCTTAGATAACGAGCAGTACTTC	CASSLDNEQYF
NA	TRBV19	NA	TRBJ1-6	TGTGCCAGTAGTACCCTTCTCTCACCCCTCCACTTT	CASSTLLSPLHF
NA	TRBV18	NA	TRBJ1-1	TGTGCCAGCTCACCGAGTGGAGGGTCACGACCGGAAGCTTTCTTT	CASSPSGGSRPEAFF
TRBD2	TRBV20-1	NA	TRBJ2-2	TGCAGTGCTAGTCGCGGGGGGAACACCGGGGAGCTGTTTTTT	CSASRGGNTGELFF
TRBD1	TRBV18	NA	TRBJ2-5	TGTGCCAGCTCCCCGGGACAGGTCGAAGAGACCCAGTACTTC	CASSPGQVEETQYF
NA	TRBV6-4	NA	TRBJ1-1	TGTGCCAGCAGTGACTCGACTTTGGGGAACACTGAAGCTTTCTTT	CASSDSTLGNTEAFF
TRBD1	TRBV6-5	NA	TRBJ1-5	TGTGCCAGCAATGGACAGGGAGTCAATCAGCCCCAGCATTTT	CASNGQGVNQPQHF
TRBD1	TRBV6-2/TRBV6-3	NA	TRBJ2-1	TGTGCCAGCAGCGGGACAGGGTTTTACAATGAGCAGTTCTTC	CASSGTGFYNEQFF
NA	TRBV19	NA	TRBJ1-2	TGTGCCAGTAGTCCACGGGTCTATGGCTACACCTTC	CASSPRVYGYTF
NA	TRBV6-5	NA	TRBJ1-2	TGTGCCAGCAGTTACGGTTTCGGGTCCGGGGGCTACACCTTC	CASSYGFGSGGYTF
TRBD2	TRBV11-2	NA	TRBJ2-1	TGTGCCAGCAGCCCCGGCGGGGGGCTGACCTACAATGAGCAGTTCTTC	CASSPGGGLTYNEQFF
NA	TRBV5-1	NA	TRBJ1-1	TGCGCCAGCAGCTTGGTAGGAGAAAACACTGAAGCTTTCTTT	CASSLVGENTEAFF
TRBD1	TRBV3-1/TRBV3-2	NA	TRBJ1-1	TGTGCCAGCAGCCCAATGGGACAGGGGGACACTGAAGCTTTCTTT	CASSPMGQGDTEAFF
NA	TRBV7-9	NA	TRBJ1-1	TGTGCCAGCAGCCCTCCCCCCGGGAGCACTGAAGCTTTCTTT	CASSPPPGSTEAFF
TRBD2	TRBV12-5	once	TRBJ2-3	TGTGCTAGTGGTCCCCTCCCTTTTCGCGGGGGGCTGCCTAGCACAGATACGCAGTATTTT	CASGPLPFRGGLPSTDTQYF
NA	TRBV10-3	NA	TRBJ2-1	TGTGCCATCAGTGTTAGCCCCCCCTACAATGAGCAGTTCTTC	CAISVSPPYNEQFF
TRBD1	TRBV18	NA	TRBJ2-5	TGTGCCAGCTCATTAGGACAGGGGGATGGAGAGACCCAGTACTTC	CASSLGQGDGETQYF
TRBD1	TRBV23-1	NA	TRBJ1-4	TGCGCCAGCAGTCATCGGGACAGTCTTGAAAAACTGTTTTTT	CASSHRDSLEKLFF
TRBD2	TRBV5-1	once	TRBJ2-1	TGCGCCAGCAGCTGGACTAGTGGGGCATACAATGAGCAGTTCTTC	CASSWTSGAYNEQFF
NA	TRBV11-3	few	TRBJ1-1	TGTGCCAGCAGCGAAAGGGGTATAACTGAAGCTTTCTTT	CASSERGITEAFF
TRBD1	TRBV3-1/TRBV3-2	NA	TRBJ2-7	TGTGCCAGCAGCCAAGGGAAGGGACAGGGATTCTACGAGCAGTACTTC	CASSQGKGQGFYEQYF
NA	TRBV7-2	once	TRBJ2-5	TGTGCCAGCAGCTTAGTCGGGGGGCGTGGAGAGACCCAGTACTTC	CASSLVGGRGETQYF
NA	TRBV7-8	NA	TRBJ1-5	TGTGCCAGCGCCTGGGGAGGGGAGGCTAGCAATCAGCCCCAGCATTTT	CASAWGGEASNQPQHF
TRBD2	TRBV2	NA	TRBJ2-1	TGTGCCAGCAGTGAAATAGCGGGGGCCGGGAATGAGCAGTTCTTC	CASSEIAGAGNEQFF
TRBD1	TRBV11-2	NA	TRBJ2-3	TGTGCCAGCAGCCGCGACAGGGGGCTATTCTCAGATACGCAGTATTTT	CASSRDRGLFSDTQYF
NA	TRBV12-3/TRBV12-4	NA	TRBJ2-5	TGTGCCAGCAGTCTCCAGGGGACCCAGTACTTC	CASSLQGTQYF
TRBD2	TRBV18	NA	TRBJ2-2	TGTGCCAGCTCACCACAAGCGGGGGGCCAACACGGGGAGCTGTTTTTT	CASSPQAGGQHGELFF
NA	TRBV10-2	NA	TRBJ1-5	TGCGCCAGCAGTGAGGGACAGAGGGGCCATCAGCCCCAGCATTTT	CASSEGQRGHQPQHF
NA	TRBV5-4	once	TRBJ1-1	TGTGCCAGCAGCTTGGAAGAGTCGAACACTGAAGCTTTCTTT	CASSLEESNTEAFF